This section outlines one TCR beta chain sequence together with its context. No antigen is known for it. This CDR3 comprises 14 residues. Looked up from germline, CDR1 is DFQATT and CDR2 is SNEGSKA (reference sequence). V lost 6 bases, J lost 7 bases, and 19 bases lay in between. This record belongs to a study of T cell repertoires in cytomegalovirus infection. MiXCR, applied by TCRdb to the reads, yields one record per CDR3 protein. The sample has about 570,000 distinct CDR3 sequences; 35% to 50% are singletons. The sequence derives from a human donor in good health (CMV status not recorded). Some clones in this sample may be carry-over from other donors' samples. The sample here was cultured PBMCs, taken from culture after CMV antigen stimulation. The gene calls are TRBV20-1 and TRBJ2-1; D may be TRBD1 or TRBD2 (5 bases each). The CDR3, as DNA: TGCAGTGCCAACCGGGACCCGGGGCCGAATGAGCAGTTCTTC. Encoded protein: CSANRDPGPNEQFF.